This is a list of T cell receptor beta chains from one sample in a study of T cell repertoires in cytomegalovirus infection. TCRdb processed the reads anew with MiXCR; each CDR3 protein has one entry. The sample records about 770,000 distinct CDR3 sequences, roughly 29% being singletons. Antigen specificity for these receptors is unknown. Sequenced material: cultured CD8+ T cells from PBMCs, taken from culture after CMV antigen stimulation. The origin of the receptors is a human donor in good health (CMV status not recorded). Some clones in this sample may be carry-over from other donors' samples. The CDR3 runs from the conserved cysteine through the conserved F or W.

>TRBV6-1|TRBJ1-2
CAMISRDRPYGYTF
>TRBV5-4|TRBJ1-2
CASSWEIGQGLVGYTF
>TRBV7-2|TRBJ2-7
CASSLGGIAYEQYF
>TRBV2|TRBJ1-6
CASTADSPLHF
>TRBV19|TRBJ2-1
CASRPLGTYNEQFF
>TRBV27|TRBJ2-2
CASSLAEGSRELFF
>TRBV28|TRBJ1-4
CASSFFLRQEDEKLFF
>TRBV5-5|TRBJ2-2
CASSPNRGLTGELFF
>TRBV6-5|TRBJ2-7
CASSYSGVTYEQYF
>TRBV4-1|TRBJ1-2
CASSQDTVGTGIYGYTF
>TRBV5-1|TRBJ2-5
CASSLGVVQETQYF
>TRBV19|TRBJ1-6
CASSAPGQGNSPLHF
>TRBV7-9|TRBJ1-4
CASSSGALGREKLFF
>TRBV6-1|TRBJ2-1
CASKRAGLSYNEQFF
>TRBV6-5|TRBJ2-3
CASSYSSLASDTQYF
>TRBV7-6|TRBJ1-1
CASSLGILRGMNTEAFF
>TRBV7-9|TRBJ2-2
CASSPPGRGNTGELFF
>TRBV6-1|TRBJ2-2
CASSYFPGTPNTGELFF
>TRBV7-8|TRBJ2-1
CASSLAGQGYNEQFF